This TCR beta chain was obtained from a study of T cell responses to AZD1222 COVID-19 vaccine. Overall study findings and caveats: Repertoire collection took place solely once the T cell response had peaked. Elevations in Spike-specific TCR breadth and depth followed administration of two AZD1222 doses.

CDR1 SGHTS and CDR2 YDEGEE come from the germline V gene. Trimming took 6 bases from V and 8 from J, leaving 20 bases between them. CDR3 length equals 15 residues. Clones were read by immunoSEQ multiplex PCR, and TCRdb kept only the in-frame ones, dropping some. Among 83,000 or so clones listed, about 84% were seen once. For this clone: What it binds is not known.

The chain is built from TRBV5-8 and TRBJ1-4; D is perhaps TRBD1 (5 bases). The clonotype was recovered from an adult in good health. Sequenced material: peripheral blood, taken on day 0 of AZD1222 vaccination. CDR3 sequence (DNA): TGTGCCAGCAAACTAGGGTTGAGGGGAGAAGAAAAACTGTTTTTT. The encoded protein is CASKLGLRGEEKLFF.